This T cell receptor (beta chain) was profiled in a study of blood T cell repertoires in COVID-19. Whole-study context: Samples taken during acute and convalescent COVID-19 were collected in the United States, Italy and Spain. PBMCs, B-cell-depleted T cells, or T cells were the source of the cDNA or gDNA that made up the material.

Deletions cut 4 bases from V and 6 bases from J, with 11 bases between. In germline, CDR1 is SGHRS, CDR2 YFSETQ. The CDR3 consists of 13 residues. This clone came up once. It was during active infection that Seattle patients were enrolled and then longitudinally followed. In the source study's methods: Amplifying reference gene primers gave estimates of nucleated cell counts. Clones were read by immunoSEQ multiplex PCR, and TCRdb kept only the in-frame ones, dropping some. D and trimming were read from the DNA, whereas the V and J calls and clone size are those reported in that table. This table holds some 200,000 clones, around four fifths found once.

Material for sequencing was peripheral blood. The TCR originated in a man in his 60s with COVID-19, enrolled during active disease. V gene TRBV5-1 combines with J gene TRBJ2-1; perhaps TRBD2 as D (6 bases). The CDR3 nucleotides are TGCGCCAGCAGCGAGCGGGTGGGCAATGAGCAGTTCTTC. Its protein product is CASSERVGNEQFF.